The entry that follows covers one T cell receptor (beta chain) sequence. The target of this receptor is not known. Base qualities are not recorded, but no much larger clone differs from it by a single base. The method behind the library was the immunoSEQ multiplex PCR assay. The table comes from immuneACCESS by way of TCRdb, which keeps in-frame sequences with V and J called. Part of the clones is missing from these tables; in studies checked, under half for an unresolved V gene and the rest for unknown reasons. For this sample the table gives about 140,000 clones, of which just over 85% were detected only once. The top ten hold 1.5% to 2% of the sample. The data are from a study of control samples from healthy donors and cancer patients (dated by TCRdb to 2018 to 2021). Taken from the germline V gene, the CDR1 and CDR2 loops are LGHNA and YNFKEQ. Its CDR3 holds 16 amino acids, cysteine through phenylalanine. Left in the record is the CDR3 DNA by itself, 48 bases read in frame from the first base. The V end loses 0 bases and the J end loses 4 bases, and a stretch of 12 bases separates them.

Specimen: blood. The clonotype originates from a man aged 18 to 35 in good health. The sequence joins TRBV4-2 to TRBJ1-4; confidence is insufficient to name the D gene. DNA sequence: TGTGCCAGCAGCCAAGATAGGTACAGTAATAATGAAAAACTGTTTTTT. It translates to CASSQDRYSNNEKLFF.